The clone carrying this T cell receptor (beta chain) was seen more than once but under ten times. The target antigen is unknown. The sample comes from a study of Tregs in tolerant kidney transplant recipients. Study context: FACS sorting followed a roughly six-day coculture of CFSE-labeled recipient PBMCs with irradiated graft donor PBMCs.

This table comes from immunoSEQ multiplex PCR, and its TCRdb copy is limited to in-frame clones, with some not included. Among about 1,400 clones, more than 70% were seen once, and the ten largest hold over 3.5%. The germline V gene has CDR1 KGHSH and CDR2 LQKENI. CDR3 length: 15 amino acids. V lost 3 bases, J lost 7 bases, and 18 bases lay in between. General observations from the study: Findings come from small patient numbers and require larger validation. This study did not directly address biological reproducibility.

The chain combines TRBV18 with TRBJ2-5; perhaps TRBD1 as D (6 bases). The origin of this receptor is a human donor in good health. The sequenced sample consisted of CD4+ T cells from blood cultured with allogeneic cells. CDR3 protein: CASSPQTGSKGTQYF. The CDR3, as DNA: TGTGCCAGCTCACCCCAAACAGGGTCGAAGGGGACCCAGTACTTC.